One sample yielded the 2 T cell receptor beta chains listed below, sequenced in a study of early T cells in non-severe SARS-CoV-2 infection. TCRdb redid the calling of the 5' RACE reads with MiXCR, one entry per CDR3 protein. The sample consists of tens of thousands of distinct CDR3 sequences, 14% to 15% of them appearing once. Sequencing was carried out using whole blood. Receptor source: an adult who was a healthcare worker with PCR-confirmed SARS-CoV-2 infection or an uninfected control (not recorded which).

This chain uses TRBV28 with TRBJ2-1; possibly TRBD1 for D (6 bases). This CDR3 comprises 15 residues. The germline V gene encodes CDR1 MDHEN and CDR2 SYDVKM. Trimming shortened V by 2 bases and J by 0 bases, and 8 bases separated the two germline ends. The CDR3 loop is CASSLVRGSYNEQFF. As DNA, the CDR3 is TGTGCCAGCAGTTTAGTCAGGGGCTCCTACAATGAGCAGTTCTTC.

The chain joins TRBV5-8 to TRBJ1-1; no firm D call. Germline V lookup: CDR1 SGHTS, CDR2 YDEGEE. The CDR3 covers 15 residues. The V and J ends lost 0 bases and 0 bases respectively, with 9 bases between them. The CDR3, as DNA: TGTGCCAGCAGCTTGGCCGCAGGTCTGAACACTGAAGCTTTCTTT. Protein: CASSLAAGLNTEAFF.